This T cell receptor beta chain was found in a study of response to subunit inactivated influenza vaccine. Broader study findings: Each seasonal influenza vaccination recruits few new T cells, the authors suggested.

This clonotype was seen at least ten times. The antigen remains undetermined. MiXCR, applied by TCRdb to the RT-PCR reads, yields one record per CDR3 protein. The sample has about 520,000 distinct CDR3 sequences, about 10% seen once. The CDR3 loop spans 16 amino acids. V lost 1 base, J lost 3 bases, and 10 bases lay in between. Germline values: CDR1 LGHNA, CDR2 YNFKEQ. This clonotype was sampled from a man in his fifties or sixties who received an inactivated influenza vaccine. The chain uses TRBV4-2 and TRBJ2-6; the D is unclear. This specimen consisted of PBMCs from blood, obtained roughly 45 days after vaccination. The CDR3 spells CASSQVYGSGANVLTF. The CDR3 DNA is TGTGCCAGCAGCCAAGTATACGGAAGTGGGGCCAACGTCCTGACTTTC.